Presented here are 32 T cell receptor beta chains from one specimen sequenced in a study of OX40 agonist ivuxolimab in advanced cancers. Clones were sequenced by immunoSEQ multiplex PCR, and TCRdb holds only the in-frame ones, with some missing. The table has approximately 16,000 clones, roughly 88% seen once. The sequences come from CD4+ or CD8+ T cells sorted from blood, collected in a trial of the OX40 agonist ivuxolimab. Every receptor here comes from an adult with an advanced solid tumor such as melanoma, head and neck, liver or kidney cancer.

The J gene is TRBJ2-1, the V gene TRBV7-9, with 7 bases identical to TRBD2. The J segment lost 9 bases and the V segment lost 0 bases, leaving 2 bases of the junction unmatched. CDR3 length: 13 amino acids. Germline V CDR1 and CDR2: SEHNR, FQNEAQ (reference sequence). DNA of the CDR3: TGTGCCAGCAGCTTAGCTAGCGGGTTTGAGCAGTTCTTC. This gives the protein CASSLASGFEQFF.

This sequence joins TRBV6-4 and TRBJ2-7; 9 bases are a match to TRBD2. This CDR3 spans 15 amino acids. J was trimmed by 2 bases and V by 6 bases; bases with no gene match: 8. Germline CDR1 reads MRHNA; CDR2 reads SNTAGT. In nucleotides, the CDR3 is TGTGCCAGCAGACGAGAGCGGACTAGCGCCTACGAGCAGTACTTC. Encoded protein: CASRRERTSAYEQYF.

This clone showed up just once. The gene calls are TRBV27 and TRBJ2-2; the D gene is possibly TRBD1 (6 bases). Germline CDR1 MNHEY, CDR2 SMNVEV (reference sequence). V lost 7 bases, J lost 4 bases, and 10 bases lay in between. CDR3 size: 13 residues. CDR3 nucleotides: TGTGCCAGCACCCCAGGGGTCACCGGGGAGCTGTTTTTT. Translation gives CASTPGVTGELFF.

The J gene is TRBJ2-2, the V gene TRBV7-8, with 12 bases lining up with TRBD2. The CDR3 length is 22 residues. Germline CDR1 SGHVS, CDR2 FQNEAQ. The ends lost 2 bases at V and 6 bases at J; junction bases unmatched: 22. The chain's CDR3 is CASSLPGGGSSGRATSAGELFF. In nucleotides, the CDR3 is TGTGCCAGCAGCTTACCAGGGGGTGGGTCTAGCGGGAGGGCCACAAGTGCCGGGGAGCTGTTTTTT.

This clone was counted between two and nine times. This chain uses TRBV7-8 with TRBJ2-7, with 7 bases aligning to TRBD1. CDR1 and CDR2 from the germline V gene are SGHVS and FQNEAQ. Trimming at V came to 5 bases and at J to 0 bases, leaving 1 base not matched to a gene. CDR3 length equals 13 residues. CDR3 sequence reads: CASSEGASYEQYF. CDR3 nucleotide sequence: TGTGCCAGCAGCGAGGGGGCCTCCTACGAGCAGTACTTC.

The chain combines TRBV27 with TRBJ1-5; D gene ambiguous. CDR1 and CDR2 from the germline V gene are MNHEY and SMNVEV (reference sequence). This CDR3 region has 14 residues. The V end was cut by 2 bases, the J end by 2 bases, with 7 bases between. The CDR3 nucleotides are TGTGCCAGCAGTTTAGTTGGGGGCAATCAGCCCCAGCATTTT. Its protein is CASSLVGGNQPQHF.

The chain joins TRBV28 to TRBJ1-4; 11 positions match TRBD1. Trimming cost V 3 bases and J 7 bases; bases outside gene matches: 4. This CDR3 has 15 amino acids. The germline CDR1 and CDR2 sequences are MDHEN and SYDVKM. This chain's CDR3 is CASSLPGQGVEKLFF. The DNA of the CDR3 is TGTGCCAGCAGTTTGCCGGGACAGGGGGTTGAAAAACTGTTTTTT.

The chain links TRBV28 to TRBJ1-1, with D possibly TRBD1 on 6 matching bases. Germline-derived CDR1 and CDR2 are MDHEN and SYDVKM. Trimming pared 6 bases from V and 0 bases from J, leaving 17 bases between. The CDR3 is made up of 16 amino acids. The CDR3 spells CASSPWDILMNTEAFF. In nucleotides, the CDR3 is TGTGCCAGCAGCCCCTGGGACATACTGATGAACACTGAAGCTTTCTTT. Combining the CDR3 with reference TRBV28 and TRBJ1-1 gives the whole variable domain DVKVTQSSRYLVKRTGEKVFLECVQDMDHENMFWYRQDPGLGLRLIYFSYDVKMKEKGDIPEGYSVSREKKERFSLILESASTNQTSMYLCASSPWDILMNTEAFFGQGTRLTVV.

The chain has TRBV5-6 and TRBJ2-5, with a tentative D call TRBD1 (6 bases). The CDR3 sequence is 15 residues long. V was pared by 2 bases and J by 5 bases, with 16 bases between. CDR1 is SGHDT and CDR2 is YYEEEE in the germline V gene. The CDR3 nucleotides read TGTGCCAGCAGCTTAGACAGGAGTTGGCAGGAGACCCAGTACTTC. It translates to CASSLDRSWQETQYF.

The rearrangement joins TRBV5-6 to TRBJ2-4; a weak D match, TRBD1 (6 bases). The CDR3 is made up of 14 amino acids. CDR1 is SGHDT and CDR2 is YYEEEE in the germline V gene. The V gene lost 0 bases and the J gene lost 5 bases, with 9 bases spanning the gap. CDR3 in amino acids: CASSLEDRQNIQYF. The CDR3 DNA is TGTGCCAGCAGCTTGGAGGACAGACAAAACATTCAGTACTTC.

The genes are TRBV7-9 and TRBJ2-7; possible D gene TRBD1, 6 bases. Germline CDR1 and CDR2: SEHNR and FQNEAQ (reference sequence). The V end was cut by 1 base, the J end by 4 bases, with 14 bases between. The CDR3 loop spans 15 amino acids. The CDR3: CASSLGSGAWYEQYF. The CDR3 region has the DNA TGTGCCAGCAGCTTAGGTTCAGGGGCCTGGTACGAGCAGTACTTC.

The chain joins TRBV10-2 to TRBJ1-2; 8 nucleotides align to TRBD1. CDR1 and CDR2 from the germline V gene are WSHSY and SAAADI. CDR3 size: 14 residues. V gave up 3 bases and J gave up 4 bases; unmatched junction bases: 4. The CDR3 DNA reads TGCGCCAGCAGTGATGGACAGGGACTCTATGGCTACACCTTC. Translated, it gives CASSDGQGLYGYTF.

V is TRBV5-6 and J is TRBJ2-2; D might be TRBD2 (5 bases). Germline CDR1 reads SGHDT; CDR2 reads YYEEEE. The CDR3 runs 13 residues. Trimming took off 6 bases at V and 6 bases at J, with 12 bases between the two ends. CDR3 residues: CASTKLLAGELFF. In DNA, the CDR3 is TGTGCCAGCACCAAGTTACTAGCCGGGGAGCTGTTTTTT.

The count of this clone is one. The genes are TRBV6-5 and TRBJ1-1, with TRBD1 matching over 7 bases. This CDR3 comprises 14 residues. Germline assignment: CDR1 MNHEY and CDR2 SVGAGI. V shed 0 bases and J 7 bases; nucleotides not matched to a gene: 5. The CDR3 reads CASSYSDTGDEAFF. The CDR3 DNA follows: TGTGCCAGCAGTTACTCGGATACAGGGGATGAAGCTTTCTTT.

The CDR3 region has the DNA TGTGCCAGCAGTTTTGGACAGGGTGATGGAGCTTTCTTT. Its translation is CASSFGQGDGAFF. The rearrangement uses TRBV28 and TRBJ1-1, with TRBD1 matching over 8 bases. The CDR3 contains 13 residues. V trimming: 3 bases; J trimming: 10 bases; junction bases outside the gene matches: 7. The germline V gene encodes CDR1 MDHEN and CDR2 SYDVKM.

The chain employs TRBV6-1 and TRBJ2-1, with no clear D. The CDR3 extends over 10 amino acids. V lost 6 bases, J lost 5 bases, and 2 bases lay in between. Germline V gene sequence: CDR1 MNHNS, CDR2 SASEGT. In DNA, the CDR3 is TGTGCCAGCAGGAACAATGAGCAGTTCTTC. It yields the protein CASRNNEQFF.

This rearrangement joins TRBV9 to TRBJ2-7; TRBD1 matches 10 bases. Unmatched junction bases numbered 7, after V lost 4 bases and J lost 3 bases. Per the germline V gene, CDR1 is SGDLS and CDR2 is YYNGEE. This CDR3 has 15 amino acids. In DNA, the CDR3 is TGTGCCAGCAGCCCCCGGACAGGGGGAATCTACGAGCAGTACTTC. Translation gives CASSPRTGGIYEQYF.

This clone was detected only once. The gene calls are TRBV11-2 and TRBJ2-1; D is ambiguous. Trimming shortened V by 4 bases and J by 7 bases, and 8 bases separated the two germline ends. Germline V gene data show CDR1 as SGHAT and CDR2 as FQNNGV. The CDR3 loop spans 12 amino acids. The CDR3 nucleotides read TGTGCCAGCAGCTCCTCGTGGAATGAGCAGTTCTTC. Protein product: CASSSSWNEQFF.

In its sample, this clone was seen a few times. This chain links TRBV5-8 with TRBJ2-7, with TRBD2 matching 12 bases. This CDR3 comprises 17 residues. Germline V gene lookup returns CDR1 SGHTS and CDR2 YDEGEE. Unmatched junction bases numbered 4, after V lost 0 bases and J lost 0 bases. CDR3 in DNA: TGTGCCAGCAGCTTGGGGACTAGCGGGACCAGCTCCTACGAGCAGTACTTC. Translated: CASSLGTSGTSSYEQYF.

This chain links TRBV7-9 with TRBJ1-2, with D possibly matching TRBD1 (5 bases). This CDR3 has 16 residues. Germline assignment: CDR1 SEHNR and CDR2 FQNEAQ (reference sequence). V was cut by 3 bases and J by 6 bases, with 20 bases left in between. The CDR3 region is CASSFYDTKGLHGYTF. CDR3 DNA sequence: TGTGCCAGCAGCTTTTACGACACTAAGGGACTACATGGCTACACCTTC.

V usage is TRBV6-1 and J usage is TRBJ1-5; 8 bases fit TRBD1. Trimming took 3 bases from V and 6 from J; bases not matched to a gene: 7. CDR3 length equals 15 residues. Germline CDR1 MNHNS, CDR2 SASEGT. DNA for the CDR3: TGTGCCAGCAGTGAGACAGGGGAGTTAGTTCAGCCCCAGCATTTT. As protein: CASSETGELVQPQHF.

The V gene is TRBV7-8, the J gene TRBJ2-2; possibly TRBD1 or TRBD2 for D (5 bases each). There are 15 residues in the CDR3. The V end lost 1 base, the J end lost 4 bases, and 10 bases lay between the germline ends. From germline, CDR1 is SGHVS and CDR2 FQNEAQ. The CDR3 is CASSLVEGSTGELFF. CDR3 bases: TGTGCCAGCAGCTTAGTCGAGGGGTCCACCGGGGAGCTGTTTTTT.

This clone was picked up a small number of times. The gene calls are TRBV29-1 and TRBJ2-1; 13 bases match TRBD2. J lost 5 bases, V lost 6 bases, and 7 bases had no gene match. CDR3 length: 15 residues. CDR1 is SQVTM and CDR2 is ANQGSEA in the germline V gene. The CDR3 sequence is CSVEGLAGRNNEQFF. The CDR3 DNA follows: TGCAGCGTCGAGGGACTAGCGGGAAGGAACAATGAGCAGTTCTTC.

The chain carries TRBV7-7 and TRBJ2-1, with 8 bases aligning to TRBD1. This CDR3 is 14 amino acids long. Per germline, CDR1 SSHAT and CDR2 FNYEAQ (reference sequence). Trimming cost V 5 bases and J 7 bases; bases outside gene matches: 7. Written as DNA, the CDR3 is TGTGCCAGCAGCGGCACAGGGGGGTGGAATGAGCAGTTCTTC. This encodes CASSGTGGWNEQFF.

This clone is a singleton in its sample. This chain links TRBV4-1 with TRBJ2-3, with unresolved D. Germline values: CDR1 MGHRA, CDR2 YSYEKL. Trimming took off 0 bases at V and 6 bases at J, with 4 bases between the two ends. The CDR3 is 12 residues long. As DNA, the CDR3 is TGCGCCAGCAGCCAAGACACCGATACGCAGTATTTT. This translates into CASSQDTDTQYF.

CDR3 in amino acids: CASSNDGGFTDTQYF. DNA for the CDR3: TGTGCCAGCAGCAACGATGGAGGGTTTACAGATACGCAGTATTTT. This chain links TRBV21-1 with TRBJ2-3; TRBD2, the D gene given by the table, was not confirmed from the DNA. TRBV21-1 is shown as a pseudogene. This CDR3 has 15 amino acids.

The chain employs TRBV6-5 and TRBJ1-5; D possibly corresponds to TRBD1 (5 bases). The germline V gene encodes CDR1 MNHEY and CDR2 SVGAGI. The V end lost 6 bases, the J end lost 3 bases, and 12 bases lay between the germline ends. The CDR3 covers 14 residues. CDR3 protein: CASSILGPNQPQHF. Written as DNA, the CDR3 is TGTGCCAGCAGCATTCTGGGGCCCAATCAGCCCCAGCATTTT.

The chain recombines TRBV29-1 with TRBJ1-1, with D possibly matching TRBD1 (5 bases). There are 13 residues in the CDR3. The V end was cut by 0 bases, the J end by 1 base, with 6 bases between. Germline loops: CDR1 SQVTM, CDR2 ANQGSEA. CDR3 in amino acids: CSVEDGTNTEAFF. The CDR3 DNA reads TGCAGCGTTGAAGACGGGACGAACACTGAAGCTTTCTTT. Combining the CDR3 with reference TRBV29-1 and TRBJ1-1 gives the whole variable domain SAVISQKPSRDICQRGTSLTIQCQVDSQVTMMFWYRQQPGQSLTLIATANQGSEATYESGFVIDKFPISRPNLTFSTLTVSNMSPEDSSIYLCSVEDGTNTEAFFGQGTRLTVV.

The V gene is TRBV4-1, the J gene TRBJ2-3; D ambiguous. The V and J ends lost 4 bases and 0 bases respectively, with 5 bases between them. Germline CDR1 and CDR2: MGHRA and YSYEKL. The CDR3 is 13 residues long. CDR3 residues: CASSPASTDTQYF. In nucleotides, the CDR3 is TGCGCCAGCAGCCCGGCTAGCACAGATACGCAGTATTTT.

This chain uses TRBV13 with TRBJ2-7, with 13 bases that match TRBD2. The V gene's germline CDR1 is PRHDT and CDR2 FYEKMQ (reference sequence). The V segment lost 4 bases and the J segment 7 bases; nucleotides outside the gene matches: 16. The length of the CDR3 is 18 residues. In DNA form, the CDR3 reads TGTGCCAGCAGCTCTATACTAGCGGGAGGGCCGTCAGTCCTAGAGCAGTACTTC. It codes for CASSSILAGGPSVLEQYF.

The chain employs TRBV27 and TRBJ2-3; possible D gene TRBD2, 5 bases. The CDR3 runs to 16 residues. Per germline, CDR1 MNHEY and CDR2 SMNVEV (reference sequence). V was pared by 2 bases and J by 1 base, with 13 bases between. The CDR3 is CASSLRGPSGTDTQYF. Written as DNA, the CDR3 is TGTGCCAGCAGTTTACGGGGTCCCTCAGGCACAGATACGCAGTATTTT.

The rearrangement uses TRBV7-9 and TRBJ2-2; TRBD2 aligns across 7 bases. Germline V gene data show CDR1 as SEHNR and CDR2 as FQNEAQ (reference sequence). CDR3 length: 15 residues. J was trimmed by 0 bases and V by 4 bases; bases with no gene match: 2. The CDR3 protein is CASSSSGTNTGELFF. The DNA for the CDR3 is TGTGCCAGCAGCTCAAGCGGGACGAACACCGGGGAGCTGTTTTTT.